Listed below are T cell receptor beta chains from one sample, sequenced in a study of T cell repertoires in cytomegalovirus infection. Their antigens are not known. Each CDR3 protein gets one entry after TCRdb re-called the reads with MiXCR. This sample has 360,000 or so distinct CDR3 sequences; approximately 35% occur once, and the top ten carry 13%. The sequencing used cultured PBMCs, collected from culture after CMV antigen stimulation. These receptors originate from a human donor in good health (CMV status not recorded). Some clones in this sample may be carry-over from other donors' samples. CDR3s include the opening cysteine and the closing phenylalanine or tryptophan.

J gene	V gene	CDR3 protein
TRBJ1-1	TRBV19	CASSMGTGNTEAFF
TRBJ2-2	TRBV24-1	CATKGTLNTGELFF
TRBJ2-1	TRBV7-8	CASSLIHEAGVGNEQFF
TRBJ1-1	TRBV29-1	CSVVGNRDSSYEAFF
TRBJ2-4	TRBV12-3/TRBV12-4	CASRTSGRAGNIQYF
TRBJ2-2	TRBV7-9	CASSHDRGRNGELFF
TRBJ2-7	TRBV7-6	CASSLGTGGPSYEQYF
TRBJ2-7	TRBV5-4	CASSPQGAYEQYF
TRBJ2-5	TRBV28	CASSPENGKVDHQETQYF
TRBJ1-5	TRBV4-1	CASSQDRLRSSNQPQHF
TRBJ2-5	TRBV11-2	CASSLGSGRAETQYF
TRBJ1-2	TRBV4-1	CASSHEAGVLNYGYTF
TRBJ2-3	TRBV7-9	CASSDSDTQYF
TRBJ2-1	TRBV6-4	CASSALGGTGELTYNEQFF
TRBJ2-1	TRBV12-3/TRBV12-4	CASTILANPYNEQFF
TRBJ2-3	TRBV24-1	CAPSDSTEGDTQYF
TRBJ2-7	TRBV6-6	CASSYSNMGQYEQYF
TRBJ2-1	TRBV6-2/TRBV6-3	CASSWVAADSSGSIPTNEQFF
TRBJ2-2	TRBV20-1	CSARDASGSGTGELFF
TRBJ2-6	TRBV28	CASSPASPGANVLTF
TRBJ2-7	TRBV6-1	CASRTLGRSSYEQYF
TRBJ2-1	TRBV12-5	CASGRPSGATRGEQFF
TRBJ1-3	TRBV7-2	CASSLGLGSSGNTIYF
TRBJ2-1	TRBV12-3/TRBV12-4	CASSFGREGLWFF
TRBJ2-7	TRBV10-3	CATNRQGRNEQYF
TRBJ2-1	TRBV20-1	CSARDWQGTYNEQFF
TRBJ1-1	TRBV5-5	CASSRDRALNTEAFF
TRBJ2-5	TRBV6-2/TRBV6-3	CASTSPHGGQETQYF